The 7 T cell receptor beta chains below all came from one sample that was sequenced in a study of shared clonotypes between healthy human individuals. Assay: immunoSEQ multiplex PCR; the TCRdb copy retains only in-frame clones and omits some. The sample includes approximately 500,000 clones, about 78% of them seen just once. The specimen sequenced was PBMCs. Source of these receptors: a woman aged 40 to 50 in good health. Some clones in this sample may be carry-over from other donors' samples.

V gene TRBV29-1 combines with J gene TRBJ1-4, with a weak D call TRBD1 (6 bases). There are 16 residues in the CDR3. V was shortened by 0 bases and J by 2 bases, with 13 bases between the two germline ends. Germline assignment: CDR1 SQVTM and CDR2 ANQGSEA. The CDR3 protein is CSVEEAQGATNEKLFF. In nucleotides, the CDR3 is TGCAGCGTTGAAGAAGCACAGGGAGCGACTAATGAAAAACTGTTTTTT.

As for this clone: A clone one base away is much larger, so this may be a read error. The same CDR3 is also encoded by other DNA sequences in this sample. The CDR3 spells CASSPGGYEQYF. The DNA for the CDR3 is TGTGCCAGCTCACCGGGGGGCTACGAGCAGTACTTC. The V gene is TRBV18, the J gene TRBJ2-7; D possibly corresponds to TRBD2 (6 bases). The CDR3 has 12 amino acids. Germline CDR1 reads KGHSH; CDR2 reads LQKENI. The V and J ends lost 3 bases and 3 bases respectively, with 6 bases between them.

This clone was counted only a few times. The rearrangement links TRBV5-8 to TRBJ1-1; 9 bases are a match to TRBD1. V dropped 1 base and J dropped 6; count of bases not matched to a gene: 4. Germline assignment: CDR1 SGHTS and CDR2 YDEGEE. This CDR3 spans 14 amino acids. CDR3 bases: TGTGCCAGCAGCTTGCGGGACAGGGCTTCTGAAGCTTTCTTT. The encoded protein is CASSLRDRASEAFF.

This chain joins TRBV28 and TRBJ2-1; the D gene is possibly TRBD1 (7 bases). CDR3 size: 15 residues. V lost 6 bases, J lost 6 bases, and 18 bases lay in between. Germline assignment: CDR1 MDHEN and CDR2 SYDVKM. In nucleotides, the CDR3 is TGTGCCAGCAGCTCCTCTTACAGGGGAGGCAATGAGCAGTTCTTC. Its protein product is CASSSSYRGGNEQFF.

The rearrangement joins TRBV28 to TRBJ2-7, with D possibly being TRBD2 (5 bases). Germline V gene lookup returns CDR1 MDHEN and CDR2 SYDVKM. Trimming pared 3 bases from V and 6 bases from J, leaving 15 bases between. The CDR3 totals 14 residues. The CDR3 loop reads CASSFPLAYGEQYF. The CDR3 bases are TGTGCCAGCAGTTTTCCTCTAGCTTATGGCGAGCAGTACTTC.

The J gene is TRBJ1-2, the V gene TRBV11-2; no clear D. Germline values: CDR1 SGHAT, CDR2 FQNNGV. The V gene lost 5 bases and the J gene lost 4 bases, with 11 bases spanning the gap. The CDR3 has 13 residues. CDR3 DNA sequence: TGTGCCAGCAGCCCAGGAGTAAGCTATGGCTACACCTTC. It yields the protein CASSPGVSYGYTF.

CDR3 sequence: CAIGTSGRTDTQYF. The CDR3 DNA sequence: TGTGCCATAGGGACTAGCGGGAGGACAGATACGCAGTATTTT. The rearrangement uses TRBV28 and TRBJ2-3, with 15 bases identical to TRBD2. The ends lost 10 bases at V and 3 bases at J; junction bases unmatched: 2. The CDR3 consists of 14 residues. The V gene's germline CDR1 is MDHEN and CDR2 SYDVKM.